Listed here are 32 T cell receptor beta chains from one sample, sequenced in a study of blood T cell repertoires in COVID-19. Measured with immunoSEQ multiplex PCR; TCRdb has only the in-frame clones, and not every one. The repertoire holds 180,000 or so clones, roughly 86% seen once, with 0.99% in the top ten. Sequencing was done on a sample of peripheral blood. The receptors originated from a man aged 18 to 29 with acute or convalescent COVID-19.

The rearrangement joins TRBV2 to TRBJ2-5; D possibly corresponds to TRBD2 (5 bases). V lost 7 bases to trimming and J lost 0 bases, with 18 bases between them. CDR1 is SNHLY and CDR2 is FYNNEI in the germline V gene. The CDR3 is made up of 16 amino acids. The CDR3 loop is CASNAPLGLNQETQYF. In nucleotides, the CDR3 is TGTGCCAGCAACGCTCCCCTCGGACTGAACCAAGAGACCCAGTACTTC. Complete variable domain (other parts from reference TRBV2 and TRBJ2-5): EPEVTQTPSHQVTQMGQEVILRCVPISNHLYFYWYRQILGQKVEFLVSFYNNEISEKSEIFDDQFSVERPDGSNFTLKIRSTKLEDSAMYFCASNAPLGLNQETQYFGPGTRLLVL.

V is TRBV7-9 and J is TRBJ2-3, with D hard to call. This CDR3 contains 13 residues. The V and J ends lost 4 bases and 5 bases respectively, with 10 bases between them. Germline V gives CDR1 SEHNR, CDR2 FQNEAQ (reference sequence). The CDR3 sequence is CASSSGLVDTQYF. CDR3 DNA: TGTGCCAGCAGCTCGGGTCTCGTAGATACGCAGTATTTT. Together with reference TRBV7-9 and TRBJ2-3, the CDR3 gives the full variable domain: DTGVSQNPRHKITKRGQNVTFRCDPISEHNRLYWYRQTLGQGPEFLTYFQNEAQLEKSRLLSDRFSAERPKGSFSTLEIQRTEQGDSAMYLCASSSGLVDTQYFGPGTRLTVL.

The J gene is TRBJ1-2, the V gene TRBV5-1, with D maybe TRBD1 (6 bases). CDR1 and CDR2 from the germline V gene are SGHRS and YFSETQ. This CDR3 is 14 amino acids long. The V end lost 4 bases, the J end lost 5 bases, and 15 bases lay between the germline ends. The chain's CDR3 is CASSPDSLGYGYTF. For the CDR3, the DNA is TGCGCCAGCAGCCCGGACAGCCTCGGGTATGGCTACACCTTC.

The chain uses TRBV6-1 and TRBJ2-7; 7 bases align to TRBD1. V lost 2 bases, J lost 0 bases, and 10 bases stayed unmatched. The CDR3 is 17 residues long. Germline V CDR1 and CDR2: MNHNS, SASEGT. The CDR3: CASSELLTGVSSYEQYF. The CDR3 DNA follows: TGTGCCAGCAGTGAACTTCTCACAGGGGTGTCCTCCTACGAGCAGTACTTC.

This clone was picked up a small number of times. V gene TRBV2 combines with J gene TRBJ2-2; TRBD2 agrees at 7 bases. V shed 6 bases, J shed 0 bases, and the junction held 4 bases outside the gene matches. Germline CDR1 reads SNHLY; CDR2 reads FYNNEI. This CDR3 comprises 15 residues. The CDR3 DNA is TGTGCCAGCAGGGGGGGGACCGCGAACACCGGGGAGCTGTTTTTT. Amino acid sequence: CASRGGTANTGELFF.

The chain carries TRBV7-9 and TRBJ2-3; D remains ambiguous. Trimming cost V 0 bases and J 0 bases, with 10 bases left between them. Germline V gene lookup returns CDR1 SEHNR and CDR2 FQNEAQ (reference sequence). The length of the CDR3 is 16 residues. CDR3 nucleotide sequence: TGTGCCAGCAGCTTAGCGTTGGGCACTAGCACAGATACGCAGTATTTT. As protein: CASSLALGTSTDTQYF.

V and J are TRBV2 and TRBJ1-2, with no clear D. Trimming took 1 base from V and 0 from J, leaving 15 bases between them. CDR1 and CDR2 (germline): SNHLY, FYNNEI. The CDR3 is 17 residues long. The CDR3: CASSEGRRQQTNYGYTF. DNA of the CDR3: TGTGCCAGCAGTGAAGGACGTAGACAACAAACTAACTATGGCTACACCTTC.

The gene calls are TRBV30 and TRBJ2-7, with a tentative D call TRBD2 (7 bases). The CDR3 loop spans 13 amino acids. Trimming shortened V by 2 bases and J by 3 bases, and 11 bases separated the two germline ends. The germline V gene encodes CDR1 GTSNPN and CDR2 SVGIG (reference sequence). The CDR3 loop reads CAWSKGGGYEQYF. In DNA form, the CDR3 reads TGTGCCTGGAGTAAAGGGGGGGGCTACGAGCAGTACTTC.

The rearrangement links TRBV12-5 to TRBJ2-7; D gene unclear. This CDR3 has 15 residues. With 3 bases removed from V and 0 bases from J, the gap between germline ends came to 12 bases. Germline CDR1 is LGHNT and CDR2 is FRNRAP. The CDR3 nucleotides are TGTGCTAGTGGTTTTCCCACCTATCGCTCCTACGAGCAGTACTTC. The encoded protein is CASGFPTYRSYEQYF.

The chain carries TRBV6-5 and TRBJ1-5; 7 bases fit TRBD1. J gave up 0 bases and V 6 bases, and 2 bases lay outside the gene matches. This CDR3 region has 14 residues. Germline assignment: CDR1 MNHEY and CDR2 SVGAGI. CDR3 region: CASRGTVSNQPQHF. CDR3 coding DNA: TGTGCCAGCAGGGGGACAGTTAGCAATCAGCCCCAGCATTTT.

CDR3 sequence reads: CASSEAGAGSGNTIYF. The CDR3 DNA reads TGTGCCAGCAGTGAAGCGGGGGCAGGGAGTGGAAACACCATATATTTT. The chain recombines TRBV2 with TRBJ1-3, with a tentative D call TRBD1 (6 bases). The CDR3 runs to 16 residues. Germline CDR1 and CDR2: SNHLY and FYNNEI. The V gene lost 0 bases and the J gene lost 3 bases, with 12 bases spanning the gap.

The chain carries TRBV20-1 and TRBJ2-2, with 10 bases identical to TRBD1. Germline assignment: CDR1 DFQATT and CDR2 SNEGSKA (reference sequence). The CDR3 runs 16 residues. The trim removed 3 bases at V and 4 bases at J, leaving 8 bases unmatched. The CDR3 DNA sequence: TGCAGTGCTAGTCCCGGGACAGGGGTAGTCACCGGGGAGCTGTTTTTT. As protein: CSASPGTGVVTGELFF.

CDR3: CASSIDPGRNQPQHF. CDR3 nucleotide sequence: TGTGCCAGTAGTATAGACCCAGGGCGCAATCAGCCCCAGCATTTT. The chain carries TRBV19 and TRBJ1-5; tentative D call: TRBD1 (5 bases). V lost 0 bases, J lost 2 bases, and 8 bases lay in between. In germline, CDR1 is LNHDA, CDR2 SQIVND (reference sequence). This CDR3 region has 15 residues.

The chain couples TRBV5-1 to TRBJ2-7, with 10 bases identical to TRBD2. V lost 4 bases, J lost 4 bases, and 8 bases stayed unmatched. The CDR3 length is 15 residues. Germline V gives CDR1 SGHRS, CDR2 YFSETQ. CDR3 protein: CASSLSLAGVYEQYF. The DNA of the CDR3 is TGCGCCAGCAGCCTAAGTCTAGCGGGGGTTTACGAGCAGTACTTC. The full variable domain, in which reference TRBV5-1 and TRBJ2-7 provide the parts outside the CDR3, is KAGVTQTPRYLIKTRGQQVTLSCSPISGHRSVSWYQQTPGQGLQFLFEYFSETQRNKGNFPGRFSGRQFSNSRSEMNVSTLELGDSALYLCASSLSLAGVYEQYFGPGTRLTVT.

A few counts support this clone. This chain connects TRBV2 to TRBJ2-7; D might be TRBD1 (5 bases). Germline CDR1 SNHLY, CDR2 FYNNEI. The CDR3 extends over 12 amino acids. Trimming stripped 6 bases from V and 0 bases from J, with 6 bases between. The CDR3: CASRGDSYEQYV. The DNA of the CDR3 is TGTGCCAGCAGAGGGGACTCCTACGAGCAGTACGTC.

The J gene is TRBJ2-5, the V gene TRBV18; possible D gene TRBD1, 5 bases. Germline V CDR1 and CDR2: KGHSH, LQKENI. The CDR3 extends over 15 amino acids. V gave up 1 base and J gave up 5 bases, with 14 bases separating them. The CDR3 coding sequence is TGTGCCAGCTCACCACGCGCAAGCCCAGGGGAGACCCAGTACTTC. It codes for CASSPRASPGETQYF.

The chain employs TRBV5-6 and TRBJ2-7; D might be TRBD1 (5 bases). V was shortened by 1 base and J by 2 bases, with 7 bases between the two germline ends. The length of the CDR3 is 13 residues. Germline CDR1 SGHDT, CDR2 YYEEEE. The CDR3 bases are TGTGCCAGCAGCTTGCAGGGCCCCTACGAGCAGTACGTC. It is translated as CASSLQGPYEQYV.

The chain couples TRBV5-5 to TRBJ2-7; TRBD1 aligns across 7 bases. V lost 4 bases to trimming and J lost 3 bases; unmatched junction nucleotides: 4. The germline gives CDR1 SGHKS, CDR2 YYEKEE (reference sequence). The CDR3 contains 13 residues. The CDR3 is CASSRGPNYEQYV. The CDR3 nucleotides are TGTGCCAGCAGCAGGGGGCCCAACTACGAGCAGTACGTC.

This clone has only a few counts. The chain is built from TRBV6-5 and TRBJ1-2; maybe TRBD1 (5 bases). Germline assignment: CDR1 MNHEY and CDR2 SVGAGI. The ends were cut back, 7 bases at V and 8 bases at J, with 17 bases in the middle. The CDR3 covers 13 residues. The CDR3 nucleotides are TGTGCCAGCATCGCTAGGGGTTTGGGGGGCTACACCTTC. Its protein product is CASIARGLGGYTF.

This chain connects TRBV4-1 to TRBJ1-1; 7 bases match TRBD1. The J segment lost 6 bases and the V segment lost 2 bases, leaving 9 bases of the junction unmatched. Germline V gene sequence: CDR1 MGHRA, CDR2 YSYEKL. The CDR3 runs to 15 residues. The CDR3 reads CASSQNRQGRAEAFF. Here the CDR3 DNA reads TGCGCCAGCAGCCAAAATAGACAGGGACGAGCTGAAGCTTTCTTT.

The chain joins TRBV30 to TRBJ2-1; D may be TRBD2 (7 bases). Trimming removed 3 bases at V and 8 bases at J, with 17 bases between. There are 14 residues in the CDR3. Germline loops: CDR1 GTSNPN, CDR2 SVGIG (reference sequence). CDR3: CAWRREGGRYEQFF. The CDR3 region has the DNA TGTGCCTGGAGAAGGGAGGGGGGGCGGTATGAGCAGTTCTTC.

V is TRBV18 and J is TRBJ2-1, with a tentative D call TRBD1 (6 bases). The CDR3 runs to 18 residues. CDR1 is KGHSH, CDR2 LQKENI, per germline. Trimming stripped 1 base from V and 0 bases from J, with 16 bases between. The CDR3 sequence is CASSPQNRDTLSYNEQFF. The CDR3 DNA is TGTGCCAGCTCACCACAAAACCGGGACACTCTCTCCTACAATGAGCAGTTCTTC.

The V and J genes are TRBV7-6 and TRBJ1-6; 7 bases fit TRBD1. CDR3 length: 15 residues. Germline assignment: CDR1 SGHVS and CDR2 FNYEAQ. The V segment lost 4 bases and the J segment 6 bases; nucleotides outside the gene matches: 6. Here the CDR3 DNA reads TGTGCCAGCAGCTCGCACAGGGGTGGTAATTCACCCCTCCACTTT. Its translation is CASSSHRGGNSPLHF. The full variable domain, with the rest looked up from reference TRBV7-6 and TRBJ1-6, is GAGVSQSPRYKVTKRGQDVALRCDPISGHVSLYWYRQALGQGPEFLTYFNYEAQQDKSGLPNDRFSAERPEGSISTLTIQRTEQRDSAMYRCASSSHRGGNSPLHFGNGTRLTVT.

The chain employs TRBV10-2 and TRBJ1-2; 12 bases agree with TRBD1. The germline V gene encodes CDR1 WSHSY and CDR2 SAAADI. The V and J ends lost 2 bases and 4 bases, in that order; junction bases with no gene match: 2. This CDR3 is 15 amino acids long. CDR3: CASSEGGQGAYGYTF. In DNA, the CDR3 is TGCGCCAGCAGTGAGGGGGGACAGGGGGCCTATGGCTACACCTTC.

This chain connects TRBV7-9 to TRBJ1-6; D might be TRBD1 (5 bases). CDR1 and CDR2 from the germline V gene are SEHNR and FQNEAQ (reference sequence). Trimming stripped 5 bases from V and 3 bases from J, with 17 bases between. CDR3 length equals 17 residues. This chain's CDR3 is CASSPPTGALYNSPLHF. DNA for the CDR3: TGTGCCAGCAGCCCACCAACAGGAGCGCTCTATAATTCACCCCTCCACTTT.

V usage is TRBV10-1 and J usage is TRBJ1-1; possible D gene TRBD1, 6 bases. The germline gives CDR1 WNHNN, CDR2 SYGVQD (reference sequence). The length of the CDR3 is 14 residues. Trimming shortened V by 4 bases and J by 4 bases, and 13 bases separated the two germline ends. CDR3 residues: CASSALRGGTEAFF. The CDR3 nucleotides are TGCGCCAGCAGTGCCCTCAGAGGGGGCACTGAAGCTTTCTTT.

The chain couples TRBV30 to TRBJ2-1; weak D call: TRBD1 (6 bases). CDR1 is GTSNPN, CDR2 SVGIG, per germline (reference sequence). The CDR3 totals 12 residues. Trimming took 2 bases from V and 6 from J, leaving 8 bases between them. This chain's CDR3 is CAWSLQGNEQFF. CDR3 nucleotides: TGTGCCTGGAGTTTACAGGGCAATGAGCAGTTCTTC.

The chain employs TRBV7-2 and TRBJ1-5, with D unclear. In germline, CDR1 is SGHTA, CDR2 FQGNSA. V was shortened by 1 base and J by 5 bases, with 12 bases between the two germline ends. The CDR3 is 15 residues long. CDR3 nucleotide sequence: TGTGCCAGCAGCTTAGTCGGTAGGGAGGATCAGCCCCAGCATTTT. It is translated as CASSLVGREDQPQHF.

The gene calls are TRBV6-5 and TRBJ1-5; 9 nucleotides align to TRBD1. This CDR3 is 15 amino acids long. Germline lookup yields CDR1 MNHEY and CDR2 SVGAGI. With V trimmed by 2 bases and J by 7 bases, 6 bases remained unmatched. CDR3 nucleotides: TGTGCCAGCAGTTACGAAGGGACAGGGAAGCAGCCCCAGCATTTT. Its protein product is CASSYEGTGKQPQHF.

The chain links TRBV30 to TRBJ1-6, with 7 bases matching TRBD1. The CDR3 extends over 15 amino acids. CDR1 is GTSNPN, CDR2 SVGIG, per germline (reference sequence). With 3 bases clipped from V and 7 bases from J, the junction kept 9 bases outside the gene matches. This CDR3 is CAWSVLDRVNSPLHF. The CDR3 DNA sequence: TGTGCCTGGAGCGTCTTAGACAGGGTGAATTCACCCCTCCACTTT.

This clone was observed at least ten times. CDR3 sequence: CAWSPGTIPYEQYV. The CDR3 nucleotides are TGTGCCTGGAGCCCCGGGACTATCCCCTACGAGCAGTACGTC. This chain uses TRBV30 with TRBJ2-7; 7 bases are a match to TRBD2. Germline V gives CDR1 GTSNPN, CDR2 SVGIG (reference sequence). V gave up 3 bases and J gave up 2 bases; unmatched junction bases: 7. The CDR3 covers 14 residues.

The chain carries TRBV2 and TRBJ2-3; a weak D match, TRBD2 (5 bases). The CDR3 runs 14 residues. The V gene's germline CDR1 is SNHLY and CDR2 FYNNEI. V lost 4 bases and J lost 4, with 12 bases in between. The CDR3 DNA sequence: TGTGCCAGCAGTGGAGCGGCCAGCGCAGATACGCAGTATTTT. Translating it yields CASSGAASADTQYF.